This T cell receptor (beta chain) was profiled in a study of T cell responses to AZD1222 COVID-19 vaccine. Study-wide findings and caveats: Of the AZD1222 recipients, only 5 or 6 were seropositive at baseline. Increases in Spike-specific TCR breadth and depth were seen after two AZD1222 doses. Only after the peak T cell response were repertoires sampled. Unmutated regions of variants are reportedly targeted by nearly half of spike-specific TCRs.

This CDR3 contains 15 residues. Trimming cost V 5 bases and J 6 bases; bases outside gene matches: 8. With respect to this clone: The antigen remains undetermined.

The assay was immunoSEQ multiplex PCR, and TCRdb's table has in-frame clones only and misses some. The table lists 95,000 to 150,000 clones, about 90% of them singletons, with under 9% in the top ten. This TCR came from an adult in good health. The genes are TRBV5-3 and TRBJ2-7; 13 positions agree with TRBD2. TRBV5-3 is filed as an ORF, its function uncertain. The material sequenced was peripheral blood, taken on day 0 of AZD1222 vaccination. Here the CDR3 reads CARRSTSGGPCEQYF. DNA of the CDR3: TGTGCCAGAAGATCGACTAGCGGGGGGCCCTGCGAGCAGTACTTC.